This T cell receptor beta chain comes out of a study of CD4 T cells in relation to SARS-CoV-2 and coronaviruses. The CDR3 runs 15 residues. The V end was cut by 0 bases, the J end by 0 bases, with 7 bases between. Before the COVID-19 pandemic, during about 2011-2019, CD4+ T cells were taken from unexposed donors. Repertoires were generated with immunoSEQ multiplex PCR, while TCRdb's copy carries only in-frame clones and drops some. This sample has 60,000 to 65,000 clones, with approximately 94% found just once. V is TRBV6-7 and J is TRBJ2-3, with D perhaps TRBD1 (6 bases). TRBV6-7 is an open reading frame whose function is uncertain. Source material: naive CD4+ T cells from PBMCs. Stated subset: naive CD4+ T cells isolated by negative enrichment. The TCR sequence derives from a human donor in good health. CDR3 nucleotide sequence: TGTGCCAGCAGTTACTCAGGACAGAGCACAGATACGCAGTATTTT. It encodes CASSYSGQSTDTQYF.